Following are 8 T cell receptor beta chains from one sample sequenced in a study of post-analysis software for immune sequencing data. Study-level results: Four or five TRBV segments, including TRBV5-6, TRBV5-1 and TRBV20-1, were more frequent in patients than controls.

These receptors' targets are unknown. Researchers reported that TCR beta cDNA libraries carried unique molecular identifiers. TCRdb recomputed calls from the PCR reads with MiXCR, one row per CDR3 protein. The repertoire includes approximately 440,000 distinct CDR3 sequences, less than 45% of them detected once, and around an eighth sits in the top ten. Sequencing was carried out using blood. The receptors here all came from a girl aged 5 to 17 with multiple sclerosis.

The chain carries TRBV12-3 or TRBV12-4 and TRBJ1-5; the D gene is possibly TRBD1 (6 bases). The CDR3 contains 16 residues. V was shortened by 4 bases and J by 4 bases, with 17 bases between the two germline ends. DNA for the CDR3: TGTGCCAGCAGTTCGGGGCAGGGGAGTTGGAATCAGCCCCAGCATTTT. It translates to CASSSGQGSWNQPQHF.

This clonotype was observed once. A much more abundant neighbour one base away suggests this may be a read error. V and J are TRBV20-1 and TRBJ2-7, with D possibly being TRBD2 (6 bases). Germline V gene sequence: CDR1 DFQATT, CDR2 SNEGSKA (reference sequence). V lost 0 bases, J lost 5 bases, and 8 bases lay in between. The CDR3 runs 12 residues. The CDR3 sequence: CSARERGDEQYF. For the CDR3, the DNA is TGCAGTGCTAGAGAGCGGGGCGACGAGCAGTACTTC.

This clonotype showed up just a few times. The chain has TRBV5-1 and TRBJ2-5; 11 nucleotides agree with TRBD1. Near its end, the DNA agrees better with TRBJ2-7, so the J call may be wrong. CDR1 and CDR2 (germline): SGHRS, YFSETQ. This CDR3 contains 14 residues. The CDR3 spells CASSHGQGANEQYF. CDR3 nucleotide sequence: TGCGCCAGCAGCCACGGACAGGGGGCAAACGAGCAGTACTTC.

This clonotype was found many times. This chain joins TRBV7-6 and TRBJ2-3; D call uncertain. Germline CDR1 and CDR2: SGHVS and FNYEAQ. The CDR3 contains 13 residues. V lost 5 bases and J lost 4, with 10 bases in between. CDR3 region: CASSPPGADTQYF. As DNA, the CDR3 is TGTGCCAGCAGCCCTCCGGGCGCAGATACGCAGTATTTT.

This chain uses TRBV7-3 with TRBJ2-1; 8 bases fit TRBD2. V shed 1 base, J shed 2 bases, and the junction held 4 bases outside the gene matches. CDR1 SGHTA and CDR2 FQGTGA come from the germline V gene. The CDR3 covers 16 residues. CDR3 in DNA: TGTGCCAGCAGCTTAAACGCACTAGCGGCCTACAATGAGCAGTTCTTC. This codes for CASSLNALAAYNEQFF.

This clonotype was detected once. J is TRBJ2-7 and V is TRBV12-3 or TRBV12-4; the match to TRBD1 covers 9 bases. The CDR3 runs 21 residues. V lost 5 bases to trimming and J lost 9 bases; unmatched junction nucleotides: 32. This chain's CDR3 is CASSLPPQVGTGRYPPPGQYF. CDR3 in DNA: TGTGCCAGCAGTCTTCCTCCACAGGTCGGGACAGGGCGGTATCCCCCCCCTGGGCAGTACTTC.

The V and J genes are TRBV7-6 and TRBJ2-7, with D possibly being TRBD1 (5 bases). Judging by the DNA end, TRBJ2-5 fits better; the J call may be wrong. Germline-derived CDR1 and CDR2 are SGHVS and FNYEAQ. The CDR3 runs to 14 residues. The CDR3 is CASSLPDSLQTQYF. CDR3 bases: TGTGCCAGCAGCTTGCCCGACAGCCTGCAGACCCAGTACTTC.

This clonotype came up a few times. The CDR3 loop is CASRAPSSYEQYF. The CDR3 coding sequence is TGTGCCAGCAGGGCCCCCAGCTCCTACGAGCAGTACTTC. This chain connects TRBV6-2 or TRBV6-3 to TRBJ2-7; D is unresolved. There are 13 residues in the CDR3. Trimming removed 6 bases from V and 0 bases from J, with 9 bases in between. Germline V CDR1 and CDR2: MNHEY, SVGEGT.